This TCR beta chain is from a study of cytomegalovirus exposure and HLA in healthy donors. Study results and caveats: The authors considered a cluster of highly shared sequence variants likely to be a sequencing artifact. V- and J-gene trimming of TCR beta was linked (in a later analysis) to a missense DCLRE1C variant.

For this clone: Antigen unknown.

CDR1 is PRHDT and CDR2 is FYEKMQ in the germline V gene (reference sequence). V shed 5 bases and J 2 bases; nucleotides not matched to a gene: 9. The CDR3 contains 16 residues. Primers for the PCR totalled 60 Vbeta and 13 Jbeta. Clones were read by immunoSEQ multiplex PCR, and TCRdb kept only the in-frame ones, dropping some. The table lists fewer than 250,000 clones, 79% of them singletons. This TCR came from a woman aged 18-29 years in good health and CMV-seronegative. This chain joins TRBV13 and TRBJ2-3; 8 bases are a match to TRBD1. Material for sequencing was PBMCs. The CDR3 region has the DNA TGTGCCAGCAGCCCCAGACAGGGGTCTACCACAGATACGCAGTATTTT. It codes for CASSPRQGSTTDTQYF. The whole variable domain, remainder taken from reference TRBV13 and TRBJ2-3, is AAGVIQSPRHLIKEKRETATLKCYPIPRHDTVYWYQQGPGQDPQFLISFYEKMQSDKGSIPDRFSAQQFSDYHSELNMSSLELGDSALYFCASSPRQGSTTDTQYFGPGTRLTVL.